This T cell receptor beta chain was found in a study of T-cell memory formation after mild COVID-19. About the research overall: TCR clusters were largely donor specific. Study results and caveats: CD4+ contracting clones were found mainly in CM and EM, and CD8+ ones in EMRA. The appearance of some responding clones in pre-infection memory suggested that cross-reactive memory joined. Clones shrinking from day 15 to 85 showed even CD4/CD8 mixes; later expanders tilted CD4+.

Details on this clonotype: Antigen unknown.

TCRdb analysed the 5' RACE reads with MiXCR anew, one entry per CDR3 protein. This sample carries 450,000 or so distinct CDR3 sequences, roughly 25% of them seen once, and the ten largest clones take around 13%. Trimming pared 2 bases from V and 7 bases from J, leaving 12 bases between. The CDR3 has 13 residues. Germline V gene data show CDR1 as SQVTM and CDR2 as ANQGSEA. The specimen sequenced was PBMCs or a T cell subset sorted from them (not recorded which). The chain recombines TRBV29-1 with TRBJ2-1; no firm D call. The TCR was taken from an adult woman who had mild COVID-19 (a few samples of this study predate the infection). Cell type and time point are not known. This CDR3 reads CSVEIPQGNEQFF. The CDR3, as DNA: TGCAGCGTTGAAATCCCTCAAGGTAATGAGCAGTTCTTC.